The 13 T cell receptor beta chains reported below all come from one sample, sequenced in a study of blood T cells in healthy people across ages. A second PCR, run for roughly 7 to 11 cycles, used a sample-barcoded 5' primer plus a J-beta primer mix. In TCRdb, the 5' RACE reads were re-called with MiXCR into one record per CDR3 protein. The sample includes roughly 1,500,000 distinct CDR3 sequences, about 40% seen only once; the top ten take 7% to 9.5%. Sequencing used blood. Every receptor here comes from a woman aged 18-29 years in good health.

The V and J genes are TRBV27 and TRBJ1-2; 7 bases are shared with TRBD1. Germline-derived CDR1 and CDR2 are MNHEY and SMNVEV (reference sequence). The CDR3 contains 13 residues. V was clipped by 0 bases and J by 8 bases; unmatched bases: 3. The CDR3 spells CASSLSDREGYTF. The CDR3 nucleotides read TGTGCCAGCAGTTTATCAGACAGGGAGGGCTACACCTTC.

The rearrangement links TRBV21-1 to TRBJ2-3; the table's D call TRBD1 went unverified against the DNA. TRBV21-1 is termed a pseudogene. The CDR3 loop spans 19 amino acids. CDR3 sequence reads: CASSKAGAGSYLSTDTQYF. The CDR3 DNA reads TGTGCCAGCAGCAAAGCGGGGGCAGGGTCCTATCTGAGCACAGATACGCAGTATTTT.

The rearrangement links TRBV6-1 to TRBJ1-2; D might be TRBD1 (5 bases). CDR1 and CDR2 from the germline V gene are MNHNS and SASEGT. V was pared by 4 bases and J by 3 bases, with 15 bases between. This CDR3 is 15 amino acids long. This chain's CDR3 is CASSGETTVHYGYTF. CDR3 DNA sequence: TGTGCCAGCAGTGGAGAAACGACAGTTCACTATGGCTACACCTTC.

The rearrangement uses TRBV18 and TRBJ1-6; D call uncertain. V shed 4 bases and J shed 7 bases, with 11 bases lying between them. Germline CDR1 is KGHSH and CDR2 is LQKENI. This CDR3 comprises 14 residues. The DNA for the CDR3 is TGTGCCAGCTCACGCAGCATAGAAAATTCACCCCTCCACTTT. This translates into CASSRSIENSPLHF.

This clonotype has just a few counts. The V call is TRBV20-1, the J call TRBJ1-4, with D possibly matching TRBD1 (5 bases). Trimming stripped 5 bases from V and 8 bases from J, with 18 bases between. CDR1 is DFQATT, CDR2 SNEGSKA, per germline (reference sequence). This CDR3 has 14 amino acids. The CDR3 is CSAGHRSLEEKLFF. The CDR3 DNA sequence: TGCAGTGCTGGTCACAGGTCTCTCGAGGAAAAACTGTTTTTT.

The V and J genes are TRBV5-5 and TRBJ2-7, with D unclear. This CDR3 contains 14 residues. Germline V gene data show CDR1 as SGHKS and CDR2 as YYEKEE (reference sequence). V was clipped by 2 bases and J by 2 bases, with 11 bases between them. The CDR3 protein is CASSLLAGTYEQYF. The CDR3 DNA reads as TGTGCCAGCAGCTTATTGGCAGGAACCTACGAGCAGTACTTC.

This chain links TRBV4-1 with TRBJ1-6; D gene uncertain. Trimming stripped 1 base from V and 6 bases from J, with 7 bases between. The CDR3 runs 14 residues. CDR1 is MGHRA, CDR2 YSYEKL, per germline. The CDR3 here is CASSQGEGNSPLHF. The DNA of the CDR3 is TGCGCCAGCAGCCAAGGGGAAGGTAATTCACCCCTCCACTTT.

The gene calls are TRBV29-1 and TRBJ2-3, with TRBD2 matching 8 bases. J lost 0 bases, V lost 3 bases, and 11 bases had no gene match. Germline CDR1 SQVTM, CDR2 ANQGSEA. The CDR3 sequence is 17 residues long. CDR3 region: CSVDWSPAGGSTDTQYF. DNA for the CDR3: TGCAGCGTTGATTGGTCCCCGGCGGGGGGAAGCACAGATACGCAGTATTTT.

The rearrangement joins TRBV12-5 to TRBJ2-5; D remains ambiguous. The V end was cut by 3 bases, the J end by 1 base, with 3 bases between. This CDR3 has 12 amino acids. The germline V gene encodes CDR1 LGHNT and CDR2 FRNRAP. CDR3 nucleotide sequence: TGTGCTAGTGGTTTTACCCAAGAGACCCAGTACTTC. Encoded protein: CASGFTQETQYF.

In this sample, this clonotype turned up a few times. The V call is TRBV6-6, the J call TRBJ2-5, with a weak D call TRBD2 (6 bases). The ends were cut back, 7 bases at V and 5 bases at J, with 20 bases in the middle. CDR1 is MNHNY, CDR2 SVGAGI, per germline (reference sequence). The CDR3 extends over 15 amino acids. In nucleotides, the CDR3 is TGTGCCAGCACCCATCCGGCAGGAGGGAAGGAGACCCAGTACTTC. Translated: CASTHPAGGKETQYF.

J is TRBJ1-2 and V is TRBV30; D not certain. Looked up from germline, CDR1 is GTSNPN and CDR2 is SVGIG (reference sequence). V was clipped by 5 bases and J by 8 bases, with 9 bases between them. The CDR3 extends over 10 amino acids. Here the CDR3 reads CAWQLGGYTF. As DNA, the CDR3 is TGTGCCTGGCAACTCGGGGGCTACACCTTC.

This chain links TRBV2 with TRBJ2-5; D not resolved. CDR1 is SNHLY, CDR2 FYNNEI, per germline. The ends were cut back, 2 bases at V and 4 bases at J, with 8 bases in the middle. This CDR3 has 13 residues. The CDR3 reads CASSEQRRETQYF. DNA of the CDR3: TGTGCCAGCAGTGAACAGAGGAGAGAGACCCAGTACTTC.

The chain has TRBV25-1 and TRBJ2-7; 7 bases line up with TRBD1. This CDR3 region has 12 residues. V dropped 8 bases and J dropped 4; count of bases not matched to a gene: 5. Germline lookup yields CDR1 MGHDK and CDR2 SYGVNS. CDR3 loop: CASAGTAYEQYF. CDR3 coding DNA: TGTGCCAGCGCCGGGACAGCTTACGAGCAGTACTTC.